The 23 T cell receptor beta chains below were found in one sample sequenced in a study of T cells after yellow fever vaccination. In TCRdb, the 5' RACE reads were re-called with MiXCR into one record per CDR3 protein. The sample includes some 340,000 distinct CDR3 sequences, about 10% of them seen just once. Sequences were derived from CD4+ T cells sorted from PBMCs, sampled 45 days after the yellow fever booster vaccination. These receptor sequences come from a man aged 18 to 29 who received the YFV17D yellow fever vaccine.

This chain connects TRBV7-9 to TRBJ2-2; D is unresolved. V was trimmed by 5 bases and J by 1 base, leaving 8 bases between them. Germline CDR1 reads SEHNR; CDR2 reads FQNEAQ (reference sequence). This CDR3 comprises 14 residues. In nucleotides, the CDR3 is TGTGCCAGCAGCACCCCAGGGAACACCGGGGAGCTGTTTTTT. It yields the protein CASSTPGNTGELFF. Full variable domain (remainder filled in from reference TRBV7-9 and TRBJ2-2): DTGVSQNPRHKITKRGQNVTFRCDPISEHNRLYWYRQTLGQGPEFLTYFQNEAQLEKSRLLSDRFSAERPKGSFSTLEIQRTEQGDSAMYLCASSTPGNTGELFFGEGSRLTVL.

Many counts were recorded for this clonotype. The chain links TRBV20-1 to TRBJ2-2; 12 bases agree with TRBD1. This CDR3 is 15 amino acids long. The trim removed 4 bases at V and 6 bases at J, leaving 6 bases unmatched. The germline gives CDR1 DFQATT, CDR2 SNEGSKA (reference sequence). The CDR3 is CSAIRGQGAAGELFF. DNA for the CDR3: TGCAGTGCTATCAGGGGACAGGGGGCTGCCGGGGAGCTGTTTTTT.

The table lists this clonotype with many counts. The V and J genes are TRBV6-1 and TRBJ1-2, with D possibly matching TRBD1 (6 bases). The germline CDR1 and CDR2 sequences are MNHNS and SASEGT. V was clipped by 6 bases and J by 2 bases, with 22 bases between them. This CDR3 spans 17 amino acids. CDR3: CASRNGTYRPSNYGYTF. DNA of the CDR3: TGTGCCAGCAGAAACGGGACATATCGGCCCTCAAACTATGGCTACACCTTC.

V is TRBV5-8 and J is TRBJ1-3; a weak D match, TRBD1 (5 bases). The length of the CDR3 is 15 residues. V lost 4 bases and J 2 bases, leaving 13 bases between the germline ends. The germline CDR1 and CDR2 sequences are SGHTS and YDEGEE. Here the CDR3 reads CASSSGGQAGNTIYF. The CDR3 DNA reads TGTGCCAGCAGCAGTGGGGGTCAGGCTGGAAACACCATATATTTT.

The V gene is TRBV7-9, the J gene TRBJ1-1; D is undetermined. The CDR3 totals 12 residues. The germline gives CDR1 SEHNR, CDR2 FQNEAQ (reference sequence). Deletions cut 8 bases from V and 0 bases from J, with 7 bases between. CDR3 region: CASEGLNTEAFF. The CDR3 DNA sequence: TGTGCCAGCGAGGGTCTGAACACTGAAGCTTTCTTT.

CDR3: CATGGQGGQPQHF. CDR3 sequence (DNA): TGTGCCACGGGGGGACAGGGTGGTCAGCCCCAGCATTTT. The chain combines TRBV24-1 with TRBJ1-5, with 9 nucleotides matching TRBD1. The V and J ends lost 10 bases and 6 bases, in that order; junction bases with no gene match: 6. The germline V gene has CDR1 KGHDR and CDR2 SFDVKD. The CDR3 length is 13 residues.

The genes are TRBV5-3 and TRBJ2-5; TRBD1 matches 8 bases. TRBV5-3 is an ORF, with its function uncertain. V was clipped by 4 bases and J by 1 base; unmatched bases: 12. There are 17 residues in the CDR3. The CDR3 reads CARSPNGQGYSQETQYF. Here the CDR3 DNA reads TGTGCCAGAAGCCCAAACGGACAGGGATATAGCCAAGAGACCCAGTACTTC.

This clonotype was recorded at least ten times. This rearrangement joins TRBV4-3 to TRBJ2-3, with 8 positions matching TRBD1. Trimming cost V 3 bases and J 2 bases; bases outside gene matches: 4. The CDR3 extends over 15 amino acids. Per germline, CDR1 LGHNA and CDR2 YSLEER. The CDR3 loop reads CASSHGQGYTDTQYF. CDR3 coding DNA: TGCGCCAGCAGCCACGGACAGGGTTACACAGATACGCAGTATTTT.

This clonotype has only a few counts. The CDR3 DNA reads TGCGCCAGCAGCCAAGATGCCAGCCTAGATCAGCCCCAGCATTTT. Protein: CASSQDASLDQPQHF. The rearrangement joins TRBV4-1 to TRBJ1-5; unclear D gene. Germline CDR1 is MGHRA and CDR2 is YSYEKL. The CDR3 runs 15 residues. Deletions cut 0 bases from V and 5 bases from J, with 11 bases between.

The table lists this clonotype with a few counts. V and J are TRBV6-2 or TRBV6-3 and TRBJ2-5; D not resolved. This CDR3 has 12 amino acids. Looked up from germline, CDR1 is MNHEY and CDR2 is SVGEGT. Trimming removed 8 bases from V and 4 bases from J, with 11 bases in between. CDR3 sequence: CASGQMGETQYF. The CDR3 DNA sequence: TGTGCCAGCGGCCAGATGGGAGAGACCCAGTACTTC.

This clonotype was counted a few times. This chain links TRBV7-2 with TRBJ1-2; tentative D call: TRBD1 (5 bases). Germline V gene lookup returns CDR1 SGHTA and CDR2 FQGNSA. V lost 3 bases to trimming and J lost 1 base, with 9 bases between them. CDR3 length: 14 amino acids. CDR3 bases: TGTGCCAGCAGCTTCACAGGACTTAACTATGGCTACACCTTC. Amino acids: CASSFTGLNYGYTF.

This clonotype was seen a few times. The chain carries TRBV2 and TRBJ1-1; the D gene is possibly TRBD1 (6 bases). V shed 11 bases and J shed 0 bases, with 22 bases lying between them. Germline V gene sequence: CDR1 SNHLY, CDR2 FYNNEI. CDR3 length equals 16 residues. CDR3 loop: CAVKSRDTLLNTEAFF. CDR3 bases: TGTGCCGTCAAGAGCCGGGACACCCTTTTGAACACTGAAGCTTTCTTT. Variable domain in full (rest from reference TRBV2 and TRBJ1-1): EPEVTQTPSHQVTQMGQEVILRCVPISNHLYFYWYRQILGQKVEFLVSFYNNEISEKSEIFDDQFSVERPDGSNFTLKIRSTKLEDSAMYFCAVKSRDTLLNTEAFFGQGTRLTVV.

This clonotype turned up a few times. The chain uses TRBV4-2 and TRBJ2-5, with no clear D. Germline loops: CDR1 LGHNA, CDR2 YNFKEQ. V was pared by 1 base and J by 3 bases, with 3 bases between. The CDR3 totals 12 residues. CDR3 region: CASSQAKETQYF. The CDR3, as DNA: TGTGCCAGCAGCCAAGCGAAAGAGACCCAGTACTTC.

The chain couples TRBV2 to TRBJ1-1; TRBD1 matches 7 bases. V lost 4 bases and J lost 9; bases outside the gene matches: 5. In germline, CDR1 is SNHLY, CDR2 FYNNEI. This CDR3 region has 12 residues. The CDR3 DNA sequence: TGTGCCAGCAGTGGTCCAGGGGGGAAAGCTTTCTTT. Translated: CASSGPGGKAFF.

The chain is built from TRBV4-2 and TRBJ1-1; D not resolved. Germline lookup yields CDR1 LGHNA and CDR2 YNFKEQ. CDR3 size: 15 residues. The germline V and J ends were trimmed by 0 bases and 1 base, with 9 bases remaining between them. CDR3: CASSQEAAKNTEAFF. CDR3 DNA: TGTGCCAGCAGCCAAGAAGCAGCTAAGAACACTGAAGCTTTCTTT.

The chain is built from TRBV5-5 and TRBJ2-3; D perhaps matches TRBD2 (5 bases). The CDR3 runs 14 residues. V dropped 5 bases and J dropped 2 bases, with 12 bases sitting between them. Germline V lookup: CDR1 SGHKS, CDR2 YYEKEE (reference sequence). The CDR3 DNA reads as TGTGCCAGCAGGGGGAGCTATTCCACAGATACGCAGTATTTT. Translation gives CASRGSYSTDTQYF. Based on the CDR3 plus reference TRBV5-5 and TRBJ2-3, the full variable domain is DAGVTQSPTHLIKTRGQQVTLRCSPISGHKSVSWYQQVLGQGPQFIFQYYEKEERGRGNFPDRFSARQFPNYSSELNVNALLLGDSALYLCASRGSYSTDTQYFGPGTRLTVL.

This clonotype was recorded a few times. The chain has TRBV5-6 and TRBJ2-7, with TRBD1 matching over 7 bases. The germline CDR1 and CDR2 sequences are SGHDT and YYEEEE. With V trimmed by 4 bases and J by 7 bases, 5 bases remained unmatched. This CDR3 is built from 12 residues. In DNA form, the CDR3 reads TGTGCCAGCAGCCGGACAGGATGGGAGCAGTACGTC. It encodes CASSRTGWEQYV.

This clonotype was counted a few times. The rearrangement uses TRBV7-6 and TRBJ1-3; TRBD1 matches at 8 bases. The J segment lost 2 bases and the V segment lost 5 bases, leaving 8 bases of the junction unmatched. CDR1 and CDR2 (germline): SGHVS, FNYEAQ. The CDR3 runs to 16 residues. CDR3 loop: CASSQSQGATGNTIYF. CDR3 DNA: TGTGCCAGCAGCCAATCCCAGGGGGCTACTGGAAACACCATATATTTT.

This clonotype was detected a few times. The chain carries TRBV5-4 and TRBJ2-5, with D possibly TRBD1 on 6 matching bases. This CDR3 has 14 amino acids. Trimming cost V 4 bases and J 2 bases, with 12 bases left between them. Germline V gene sequence: CDR1 SGHNT, CDR2 YYREEE (reference sequence). Here the CDR3 reads CASSRPGQQETQYF. In DNA, the CDR3 is TGTGCCAGCAGCCGCCCCGGACAGCAAGAGACCCAGTACTTC.

This clonotype showed up just a few times. This chain connects TRBV4-1 to TRBJ1-2; D not certain. The germline V gene has CDR1 MGHRA and CDR2 YSYEKL. The CDR3 has 16 amino acids. Between the trimmed V and J ends, which lost 0 bases and 2 bases, there was a span of 13 bases. CDR3 region: CASSQEGGRLNYGYTF. CDR3 nucleotide sequence: TGCGCCAGCAGCCAAGAGGGAGGGCGTTTAAACTATGGCTACACCTTC.

The rearrangement uses TRBV18 and TRBJ1-5, with TRBD1 matching 7 bases. Germline trimming cut 3 bases from V and 1 base from J; bases unmatched to any gene: 3. Germline lookup yields CDR1 KGHSH and CDR2 LQKENI. This CDR3 comprises 15 residues. The CDR3, as DNA: TGTGCCAGCTCACCCCAGGGGGAGAGCAATCAGCCCCAGCATTTT. Translation: CASSPQGESNQPQHF.

This clonotype was seen many times. This chain links TRBV11-2 with TRBJ2-1, with 7 positions matching TRBD1. Trimming took 1 base from V and 4 from J; bases not matched to a gene: 10. From germline, CDR1 is SGHAT and CDR2 FQNNGV. The CDR3 length is 17 residues. The CDR3 DNA reads TGTGCCAGCAGCTTAGGACAGGGAAACCGACTTTACAATGAGCAGTTCTTC. It yields the protein CASSLGQGNRLYNEQFF.

The chain links TRBV7-9 to TRBJ1-2; D is ambiguous. The CDR3 totals 14 residues. Germline V gene lookup returns CDR1 SEHNR and CDR2 FQNEAQ (reference sequence). V lost 0 bases and J lost 4, with 9 bases in between. This chain's CDR3 is CASSLAGQTYGYTF. The CDR3 DNA reads TGTGCCAGCAGCTTAGCAGGGCAGACCTATGGCTACACCTTC.